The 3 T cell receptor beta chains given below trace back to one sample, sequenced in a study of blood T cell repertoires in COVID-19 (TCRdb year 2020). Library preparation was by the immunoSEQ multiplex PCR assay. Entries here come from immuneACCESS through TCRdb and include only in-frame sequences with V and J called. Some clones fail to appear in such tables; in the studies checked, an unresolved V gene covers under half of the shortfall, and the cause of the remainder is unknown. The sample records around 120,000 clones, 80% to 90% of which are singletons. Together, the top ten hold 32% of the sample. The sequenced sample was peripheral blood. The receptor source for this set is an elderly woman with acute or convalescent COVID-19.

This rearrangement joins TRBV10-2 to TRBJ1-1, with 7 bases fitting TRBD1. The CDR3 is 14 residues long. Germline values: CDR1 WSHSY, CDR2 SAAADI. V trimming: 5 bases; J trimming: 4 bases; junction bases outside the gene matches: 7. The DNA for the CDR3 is TGCGCCAGCAGTAGCACAGGGGACCGCACTGAAGCTTTCTTT. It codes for CASSSTGDRTEAFF.

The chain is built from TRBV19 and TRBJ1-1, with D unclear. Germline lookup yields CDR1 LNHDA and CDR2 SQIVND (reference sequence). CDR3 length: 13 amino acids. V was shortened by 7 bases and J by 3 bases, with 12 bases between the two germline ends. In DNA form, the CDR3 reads TGTGCCAGTACCCCGGGTTTTTACACTGAAGCTTTCTTT. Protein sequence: CASTPGFYTEAFF.

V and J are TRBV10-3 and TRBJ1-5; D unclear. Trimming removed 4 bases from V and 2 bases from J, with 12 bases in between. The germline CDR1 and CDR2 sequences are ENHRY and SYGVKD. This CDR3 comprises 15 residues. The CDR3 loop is CAISATGFRNQPQHF. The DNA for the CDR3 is TGTGCCATCAGTGCTACCGGGTTTCGCAATCAGCCCCAGCATTTT.